What follows describes a single T cell receptor (beta chain). Antigen specificity is unknown. The protocol was immunoSEQ multiplex PCR, while the TCRdb copy is restricted to in-frame clones and leaves out a portion. The sample includes 1.4 million to 1.5 million clones, roughly 96% of them seen just once. These data belong to a study of shared clonotypes between healthy human individuals. Study-level results: Clonotypes shared by all four sorted-subset donors had higher generation probabilities than non-shared clonotypes.

The CDR3 runs to 13 residues. Germline CDR1 MGHDK, CDR2 SYGVNS. V was shortened by 6 bases and J by 9 bases, with 15 bases between the two germline ends. The material sequenced was naive CD4+ T cells sorted from blood. Subset defined: CD45RA+ positively selected. The chain has TRBV25-1 and TRBJ2-1; D not resolved. The sequence was collected from a young man in good health. The CDR3, as DNA: TGTGCCAGCAGCAAATCGTGGCTGACTGAGCAGTTCTTC. The encoded protein is CASSKSWLTEQFF. The full variable domain, rest sourced from reference TRBV25-1 and TRBJ2-1, is EADIYQTPRYLVIGTGKKITLECSQTMGHDKMYWYQQDPGMELHLIHYSYGVNSTEKGDLSSESTVSRIRTEHFPLTLESARPSHTSQYLCASSKSWLTEQFFGPGTRLTVL.